A single T cell receptor beta chain is shown here with its context. A single record per CDR3 protein comes from TCRdb applying MiXCR to the 5' RACE reads. The data hold under 75,000 distinct CDR3 sequences, with approximately 9% observed a single time. Time point specified: blood at routine non-recurrence follow-up after resection. The source of the sample is a study of spatial heterogeneity in lung cancer. The CDR3 length is 14 residues. V lost 5 bases to trimming and J lost 5 bases; unmatched junction nucleotides: 8. The germline CDR1 and CDR2 sequences are SGHVS and FQNEAQ. The chain carries TRBV7-8 and TRBJ2-5; 7 bases agree with TRBD1. Sequenced material: PBMCs, taken at follow-up. This receptor was taken from a female donor with early-stage non-small cell lung cancer. In DNA form, the CDR3 reads TGTGCCAGCAGCCCCGGGACAGCAAGGGAGACCCAGTACTTC. As protein: CASSPGTARETQYF.